This T cell receptor (beta chain) was captured in a study of shared clonotypes between healthy human individuals. Terminally differentiated effector memory CD45RA+ cells were excluded by CCR7 positive selection of CD45RO-negative cells. Within Nashville, Tennessee resided all donors, each a Caucasian adult. Broader study findings: Among donors, sharing of clonotypes was expected to be affected by sequencing depth.

Notes on this clone: As yet, its antigen is unknown.

The material for each subset, its genomic DNA, was split evenly across several immunoSEQ plates. Per the original data handling: Filtering of immunoSEQ junctional sequences could not match full-length read filtering. Assay: immunoSEQ multiplex PCR; the TCRdb copy retains only in-frame clones and omits some. V and J calls and clone size are given by that table; D and trimming were obtained from the DNA. Counted here are 500,000 to 700,000 clones, roughly 96% occurring once; the ten biggest clones make up around 0.12%. In germline, CDR1 is PRHDT, CDR2 FYEKMQ (reference sequence). Trimming left V 1 base short and J 2 bases short, with 9 bases between. The length of the CDR3 is 14 residues.

The TCR sequence derives from a woman in her thirties in good health. The chain recombines TRBV13 with TRBJ2-7; D uncertain. The specimen was naive CD8+ T cells sorted from blood. The CDR3 nucleotides read TGTGCCAGCAGCTTAGTGGGCGACACCTACGAGCAGTACTTC. Amino acid sequence: CASSLVGDTYEQYF.